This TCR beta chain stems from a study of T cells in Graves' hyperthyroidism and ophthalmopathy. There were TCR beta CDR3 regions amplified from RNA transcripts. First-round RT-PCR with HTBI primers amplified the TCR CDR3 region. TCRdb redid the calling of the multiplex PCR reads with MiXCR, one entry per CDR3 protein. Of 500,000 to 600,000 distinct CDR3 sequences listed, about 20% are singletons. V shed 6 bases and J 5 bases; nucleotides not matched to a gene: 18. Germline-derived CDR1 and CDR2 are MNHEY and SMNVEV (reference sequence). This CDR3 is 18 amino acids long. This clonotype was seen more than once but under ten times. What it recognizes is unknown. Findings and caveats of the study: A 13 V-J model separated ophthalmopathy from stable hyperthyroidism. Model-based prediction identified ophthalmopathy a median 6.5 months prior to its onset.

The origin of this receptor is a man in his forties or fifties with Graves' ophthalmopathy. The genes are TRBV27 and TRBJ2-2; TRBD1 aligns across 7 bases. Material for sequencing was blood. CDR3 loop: CASSPRKRGPKGTGELFF. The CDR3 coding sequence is TGTGCCAGCAGCCCTCGGAAAAGGGGGCCCAAAGGGACCGGGGAGCTGTTTTTT.